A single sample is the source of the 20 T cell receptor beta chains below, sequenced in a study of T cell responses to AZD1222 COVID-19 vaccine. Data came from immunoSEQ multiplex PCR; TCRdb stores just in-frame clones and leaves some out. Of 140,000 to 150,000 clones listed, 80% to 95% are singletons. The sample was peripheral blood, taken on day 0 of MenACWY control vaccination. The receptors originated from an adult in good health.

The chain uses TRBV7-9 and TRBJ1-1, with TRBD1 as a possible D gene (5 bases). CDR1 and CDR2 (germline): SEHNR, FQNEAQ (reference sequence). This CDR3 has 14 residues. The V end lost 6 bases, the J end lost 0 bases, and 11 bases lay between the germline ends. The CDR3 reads CASRGRALNTEAFF. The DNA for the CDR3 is TGTGCCAGCAGGGGACGGGCCTTGAACACTGAAGCTTTCTTT.

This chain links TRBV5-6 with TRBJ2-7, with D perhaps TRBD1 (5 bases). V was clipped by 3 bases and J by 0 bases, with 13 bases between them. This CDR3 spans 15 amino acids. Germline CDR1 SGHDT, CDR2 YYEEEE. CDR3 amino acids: CASSSQDRSSYEQYF. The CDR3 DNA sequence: TGTGCCAGCAGCTCACAGGACCGGAGCTCCTACGAGCAGTACTTC.

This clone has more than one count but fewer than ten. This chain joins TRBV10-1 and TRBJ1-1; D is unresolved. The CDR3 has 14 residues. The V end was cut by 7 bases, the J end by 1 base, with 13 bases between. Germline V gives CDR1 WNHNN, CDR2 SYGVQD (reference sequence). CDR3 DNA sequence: TGCGCCAGCACCCCAGGCGGTTCGAACACTGAAGCTTTCTTT. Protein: CASTPGGSNTEAFF.

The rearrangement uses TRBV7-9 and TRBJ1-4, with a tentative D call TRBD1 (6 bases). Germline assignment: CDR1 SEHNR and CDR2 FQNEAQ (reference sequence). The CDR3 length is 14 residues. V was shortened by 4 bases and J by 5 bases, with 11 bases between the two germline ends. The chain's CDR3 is CASSSGTRNEKLFF. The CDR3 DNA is TGTGCCAGCAGCTCCGGGACAAGAAATGAAAAACTGTTTTTT.

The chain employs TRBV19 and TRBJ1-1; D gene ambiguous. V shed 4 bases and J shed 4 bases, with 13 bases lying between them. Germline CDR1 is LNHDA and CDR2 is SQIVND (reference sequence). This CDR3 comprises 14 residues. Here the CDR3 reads CASSTRGGSTEAFF. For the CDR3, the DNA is TGTGCCAGTAGTACCCGAGGAGGGTCCACTGAAGCTTTCTTT. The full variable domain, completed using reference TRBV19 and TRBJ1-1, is DGGITQSPKYLFRKEGQNVTLSCEQNLNHDAMYWYRQDPGQGLRLIYYSQIVNDFQKGDIAEGYSVSREKKESFPLTVTSAQKNPTAFYLCASSTRGGSTEAFFGQGTRLTVV.

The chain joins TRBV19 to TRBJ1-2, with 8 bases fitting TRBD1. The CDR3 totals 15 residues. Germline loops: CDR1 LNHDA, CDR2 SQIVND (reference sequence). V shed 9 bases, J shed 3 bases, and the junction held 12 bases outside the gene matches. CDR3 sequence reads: CASTETGAFYYGYTF. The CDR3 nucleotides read TGTGCCAGCACCGAGACAGGGGCCTTCTACTATGGCTACACCTTC.

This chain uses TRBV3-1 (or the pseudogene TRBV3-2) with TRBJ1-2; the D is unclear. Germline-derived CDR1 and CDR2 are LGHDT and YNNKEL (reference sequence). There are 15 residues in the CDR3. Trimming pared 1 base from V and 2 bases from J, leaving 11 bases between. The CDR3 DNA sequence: TGTGCCAGCAGCCAAGGATACAGCGCCAACTATGGCTACACCTTC. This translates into CASSQGYSANYGYTF.

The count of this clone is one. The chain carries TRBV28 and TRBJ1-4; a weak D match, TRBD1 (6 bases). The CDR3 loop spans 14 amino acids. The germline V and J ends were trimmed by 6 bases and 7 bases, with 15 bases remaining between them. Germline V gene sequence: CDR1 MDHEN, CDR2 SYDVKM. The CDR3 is CASRPGTLGEKLFF. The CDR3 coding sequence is TGTGCCAGCAGGCCCGGGACATTAGGTGAAAAACTGTTTTTT.

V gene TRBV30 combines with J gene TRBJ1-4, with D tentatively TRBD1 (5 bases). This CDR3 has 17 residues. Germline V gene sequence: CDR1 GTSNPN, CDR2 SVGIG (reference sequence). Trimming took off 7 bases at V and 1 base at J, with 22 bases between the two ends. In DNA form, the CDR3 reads TGTGCCTCGCAGATCCGGGACGGCCCCCGAACTAATGAAAAACTGTTTTTT. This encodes CASQIRDGPRTNEKLFF. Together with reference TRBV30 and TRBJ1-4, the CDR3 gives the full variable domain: SQTIHQWPATLVQPVGSPLSLECTVEGTSNPNLYWYRQAAGRGLQLLFYSVGIGQISSEVPQNLSASRPQDRQFILSSKKLLLSDSGFYLCASQIRDGPRTNEKLFFGSGTQLSVL.

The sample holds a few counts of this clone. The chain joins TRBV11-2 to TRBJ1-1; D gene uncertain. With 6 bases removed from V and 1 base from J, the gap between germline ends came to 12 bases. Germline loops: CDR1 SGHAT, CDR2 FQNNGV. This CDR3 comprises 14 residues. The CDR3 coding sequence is TGTGCCAGCAGGCAAAACCCTGGGAACACTGAAGCTTTCTTT. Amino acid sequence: CASRQNPGNTEAFF.

The CDR3 nucleotides are TGTGCCAGCAAAACAGGGGGCCAGACAGATACGCAGTATTTT. Its translation is CASKTGGQTDTQYF. V usage is TRBV6-5 and J usage is TRBJ2-3, with 9 bases matching TRBD1. Germline lookup yields CDR1 MNHEY and CDR2 SVGAGI. V shed 7 bases, J shed 3 bases, and the junction held 5 bases outside the gene matches. The CDR3 has 14 residues.

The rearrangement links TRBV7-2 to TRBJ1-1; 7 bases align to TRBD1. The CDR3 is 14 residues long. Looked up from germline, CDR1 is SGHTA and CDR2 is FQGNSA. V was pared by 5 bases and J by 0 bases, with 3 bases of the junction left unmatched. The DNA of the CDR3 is TGTGCCAGCAGCGAGGGACAGATGAACACTGAAGCTTTCTTT. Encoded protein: CASSEGQMNTEAFF.

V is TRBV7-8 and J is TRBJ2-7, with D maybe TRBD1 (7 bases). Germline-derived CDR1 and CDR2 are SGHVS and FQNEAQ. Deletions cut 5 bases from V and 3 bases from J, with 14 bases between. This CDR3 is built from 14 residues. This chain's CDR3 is CASSNAGQYYEQYF. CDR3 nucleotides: TGTGCCAGCAGCAACGCGGGACAGTACTACGAGCAGTACTTC.

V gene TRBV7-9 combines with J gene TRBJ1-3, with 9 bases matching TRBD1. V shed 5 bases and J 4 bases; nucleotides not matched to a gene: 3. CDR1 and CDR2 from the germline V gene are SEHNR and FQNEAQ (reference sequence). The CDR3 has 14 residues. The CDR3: CASSPDRGGNTIYF. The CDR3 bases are TGTGCCAGCAGCCCGGACAGGGGAGGAAACACCATATATTTT.

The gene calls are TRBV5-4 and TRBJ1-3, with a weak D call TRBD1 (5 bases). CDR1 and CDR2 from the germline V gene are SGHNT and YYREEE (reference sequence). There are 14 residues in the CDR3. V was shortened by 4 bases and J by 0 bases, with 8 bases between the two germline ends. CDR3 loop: CASSVQGSGNTIYF. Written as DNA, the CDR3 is TGTGCCAGCAGCGTGCAGGGCTCTGGAAACACCATATATTTT.

The CDR3 DNA follows: TGTGCCAGCAGTTTTCACTGGACAGGGCAGCCCTACGAGCAGTACTTC. This codes for CASSFHWTGQPYEQYF. The genes are TRBV27 and TRBJ2-7, with 8 positions matching TRBD1. There are 16 residues in the CDR3. The V and J ends lost 3 bases and 2 bases, in that order; junction bases with no gene match: 9. Germline loops: CDR1 MNHEY, CDR2 SMNVEV (reference sequence).

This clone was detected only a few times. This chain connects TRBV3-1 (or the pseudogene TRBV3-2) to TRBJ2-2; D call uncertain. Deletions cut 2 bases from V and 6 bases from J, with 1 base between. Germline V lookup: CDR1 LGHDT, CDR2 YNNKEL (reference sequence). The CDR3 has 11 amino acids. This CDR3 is CASSQSGELFF. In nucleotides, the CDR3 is TGTGCCAGCAGCCAATCCGGGGAGCTGTTTTTT.

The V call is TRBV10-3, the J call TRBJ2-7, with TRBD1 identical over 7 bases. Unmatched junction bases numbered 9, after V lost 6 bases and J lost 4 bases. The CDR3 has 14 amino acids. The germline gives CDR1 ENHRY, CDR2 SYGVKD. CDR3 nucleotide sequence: TGTGCCATCAGACAGGGGTATAGGGTATACGAGCAGTACTTC. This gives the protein CAIRQGYRVYEQYF.

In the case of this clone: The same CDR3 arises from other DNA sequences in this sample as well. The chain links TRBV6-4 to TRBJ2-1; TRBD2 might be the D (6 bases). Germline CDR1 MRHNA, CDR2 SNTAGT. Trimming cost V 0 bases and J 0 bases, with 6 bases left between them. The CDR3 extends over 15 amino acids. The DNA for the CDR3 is TGTGCCAGCAGTGACTCTAGCGGCTCCTACAATGAGCAGTTCTTC. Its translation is CASSDSSGSYNEQFF.

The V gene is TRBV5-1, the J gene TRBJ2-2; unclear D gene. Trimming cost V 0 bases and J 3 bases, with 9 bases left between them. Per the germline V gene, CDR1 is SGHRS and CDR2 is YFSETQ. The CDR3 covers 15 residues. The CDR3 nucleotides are TGCGCCAGCAGCTTGGGCCAGACGTACACCGGGGAGCTGTTTTTT. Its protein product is CASSLGQTYTGELFF.